This entry is about one T cell receptor beta chain. The V end was cut by 2 bases, the J end by 2 bases, with 10 bases between. From germline, CDR1 is SGHDT and CDR2 YYEEEE. CDR3 size: 14 residues. Source study methods: The authors estimated nucleated cell counts from reference gene primer amplification. TCRdb's table, derived via immunoSEQ multiplex PCR, lists solely in-frame clones and lacks some. The DNA gave D and trimming, while V, J and clone size come from that table. The sample shows 250,000 to 350,000 clones, around 82% of them seen only once. Seattle patients were enrolled during active infection and followed longitudinally. The data are from a study of blood T cell repertoires in COVID-19. Overall study: Specimens from acute and convalescent COVID-19 originated in the United States, Italy and Spain. PBMCs, B-cell-depleted T cells, or T cells provided the cDNA or gDNA that made up the material.

V usage is TRBV5-6 and J usage is TRBJ1-1, with D unclear. Sequenced material: peripheral blood. The source of this sequence is a human donor with COVID-19, enrolled during active disease. The donor label of this sample is uncertain. CDR3 in amino acids: CASSLTEINTEAFF. The CDR3 nucleotides read TGTGCCAGCAGCTTAACAGAGATTAACACTGAAGCTTTCTTT.